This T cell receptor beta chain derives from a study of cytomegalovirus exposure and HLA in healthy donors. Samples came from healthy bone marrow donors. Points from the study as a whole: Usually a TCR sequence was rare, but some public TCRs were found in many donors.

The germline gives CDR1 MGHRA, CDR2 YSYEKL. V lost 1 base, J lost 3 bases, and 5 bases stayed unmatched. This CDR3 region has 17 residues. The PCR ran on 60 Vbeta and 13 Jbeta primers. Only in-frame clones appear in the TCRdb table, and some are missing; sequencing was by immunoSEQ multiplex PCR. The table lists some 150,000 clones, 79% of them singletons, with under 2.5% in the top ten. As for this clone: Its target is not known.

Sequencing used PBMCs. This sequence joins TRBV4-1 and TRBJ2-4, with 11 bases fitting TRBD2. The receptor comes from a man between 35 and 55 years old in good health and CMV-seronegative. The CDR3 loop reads CASSQGVTSGSKNIQYF. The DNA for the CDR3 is TGCGCCAGCAGCCAAGGGGTAACTAGCGGGAGCAAAAACATTCAGTACTTC.